Shown below are 2 T cell receptor beta chains from a single sample sequenced in a study of beta chain features in type 1 diabetes. Regarding the study as a whole: People with Type 1 diabetes carried modestly yet significantly shorter TCRB CDR3s in all four CD4+ subsets.

The authors reverse transcribed all of the isolated RNA, so sequencing captured expressed TCRB transcripts. This table comes from immunoSEQ multiplex PCR, and its TCRdb copy is limited to in-frame clones, with some not included. The sample lists more than 95,000 clones; under 30% were seen once. Antigens for these TCRs are unknown. Sequencing was carried out using central memory CD4+ T cells from blood. The receptor set was obtained from a woman aged 18-30 years with type 1 diabetes.

The DNA for the CDR3 is TGTGCCTGGAGTTCAGGACTAGGCGGCACAGATACGCAGTATTTT. Residues: CAWSSGLGGTDTQYF. This chain links TRBV30 with TRBJ2-3; TRBD2 aligns across 7 bases. Trimming at V came to 2 bases and at J to 1 base, leaving 6 bases not matched to a gene. CDR1 and CDR2 from the germline V gene are GTSNPN and SVGIG (reference sequence). The CDR3 loop spans 15 amino acids. The whole variable domain, remainder taken from reference TRBV30 and TRBJ2-3, is SQTIHQWPATLVQPVGSPLSLECTVEGTSNPNLYWYRQAAGRGLQLLFYSVGIGQISSEVPQNLSASRPQDRQFILSSKKLLLSDSGFYLCAWSSGLGGTDTQYFGPGTRLTVL.

CDR3 sequence (DNA): TGTGCCAGCAGTTACTTTGCGGGAGACGCCTACAATGAGCAGTTCTTC. Residues: CASSYFAGDAYNEQFF. V usage is TRBV6-5 and J usage is TRBJ2-1; 7 bases align to TRBD2. CDR1 is MNHEY, CDR2 SVGAGI, per germline. The V and J ends lost 1 base and 2 bases, in that order; junction bases with no gene match: 5. The CDR3 is 16 amino acids.